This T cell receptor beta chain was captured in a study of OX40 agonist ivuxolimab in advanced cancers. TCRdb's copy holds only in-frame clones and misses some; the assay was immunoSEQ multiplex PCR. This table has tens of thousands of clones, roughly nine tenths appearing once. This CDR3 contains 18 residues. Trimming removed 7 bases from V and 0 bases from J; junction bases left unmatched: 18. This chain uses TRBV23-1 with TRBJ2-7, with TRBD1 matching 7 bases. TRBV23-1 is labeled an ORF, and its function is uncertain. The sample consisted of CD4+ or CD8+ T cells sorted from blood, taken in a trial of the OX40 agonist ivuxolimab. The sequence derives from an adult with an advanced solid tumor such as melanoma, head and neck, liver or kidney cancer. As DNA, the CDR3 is TGCGCCAGCACCAATCCCGGGACAGTCCCTCGGAGCTCCTACGAGCAGTACTTC. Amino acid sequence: CASTNPGTVPRSSYEQYF.